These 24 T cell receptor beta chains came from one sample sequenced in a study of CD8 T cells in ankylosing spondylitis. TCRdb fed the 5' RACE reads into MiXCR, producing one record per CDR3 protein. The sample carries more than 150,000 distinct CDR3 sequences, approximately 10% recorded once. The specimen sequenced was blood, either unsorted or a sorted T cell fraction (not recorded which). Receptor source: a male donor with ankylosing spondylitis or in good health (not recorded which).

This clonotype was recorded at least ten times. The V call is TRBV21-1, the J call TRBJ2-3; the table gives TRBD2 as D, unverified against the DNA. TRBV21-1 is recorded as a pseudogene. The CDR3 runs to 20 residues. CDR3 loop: CASSTQTVSGRNLGTDTQYF. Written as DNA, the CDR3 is TGTGCCAGCAGCACCCAAACCGTAAGCGGGAGGAATCTGGGGACAGATACGCAGTATTTT.

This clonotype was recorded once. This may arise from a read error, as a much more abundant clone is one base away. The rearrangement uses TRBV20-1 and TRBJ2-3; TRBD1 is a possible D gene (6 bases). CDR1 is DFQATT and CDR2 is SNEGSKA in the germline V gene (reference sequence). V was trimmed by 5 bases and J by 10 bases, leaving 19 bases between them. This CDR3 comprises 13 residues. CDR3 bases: TGCAGTGCTGGGGGCCTTCTCGGGTCTGCGCAGTATTTT. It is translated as CSAGGLLGSAQYF.

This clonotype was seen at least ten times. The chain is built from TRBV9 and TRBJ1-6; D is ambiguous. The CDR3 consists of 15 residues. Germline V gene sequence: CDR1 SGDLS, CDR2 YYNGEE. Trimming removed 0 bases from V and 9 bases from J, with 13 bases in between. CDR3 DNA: TGTGCCAGCAGCGTAGGTGGAGAAGGGCCTTCACCCCTCCACTTT. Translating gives CASSVGGEGPSPLHF.

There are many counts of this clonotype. CDR3 residues: CASSTTRGSSHVNEQFF. The CDR3 DNA is TGTGCCAGCAGCACCACCCGCGGGAGTTCTCACGTCAACGAGCAGTTCTTC. The chain joins TRBV6-1 to TRBJ2-1; 7 bases map to TRBD2. CDR1 MNHNS and CDR2 SASEGT come from the germline V gene. With V trimmed by 6 bases and J by 10 bases, 21 bases remained unmatched. The CDR3 length is 17 residues.

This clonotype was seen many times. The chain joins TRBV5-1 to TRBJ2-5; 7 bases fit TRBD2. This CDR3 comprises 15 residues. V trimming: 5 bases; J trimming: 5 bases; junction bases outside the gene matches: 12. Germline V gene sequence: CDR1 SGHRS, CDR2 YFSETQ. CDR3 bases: TGCGCCAGCAGTCCCGCCTCGGGGGGTCTGGAGACCCAGTACTTC. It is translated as CASSPASGGLETQYF. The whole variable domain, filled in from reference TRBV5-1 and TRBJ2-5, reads KAGVTQTPRYLIKTRGQQVTLSCSPISGHRSVSWYQQTPGQGLQFLFEYFSETQRNKGNFPGRFSGRQFSNSRSEMNVSTLELGDSALYLCASSPASGGLETQYFGPGTRLLVL.

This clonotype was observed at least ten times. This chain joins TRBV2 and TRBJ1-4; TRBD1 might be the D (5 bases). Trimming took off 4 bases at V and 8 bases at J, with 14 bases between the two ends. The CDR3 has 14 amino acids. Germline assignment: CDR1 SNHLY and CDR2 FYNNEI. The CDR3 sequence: CASSGQGRFEKLFF. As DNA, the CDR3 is TGTGCCAGCAGTGGCCAGGGAAGATTCGAAAAACTGTTTTTT.

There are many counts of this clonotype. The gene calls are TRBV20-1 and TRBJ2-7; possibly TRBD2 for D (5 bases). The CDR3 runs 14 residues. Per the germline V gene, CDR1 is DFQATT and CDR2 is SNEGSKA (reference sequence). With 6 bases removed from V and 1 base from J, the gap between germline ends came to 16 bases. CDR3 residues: CSAPSRGGSYEQYF. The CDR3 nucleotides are TGCAGTGCCCCATCGCGAGGAGGATCCTACGAGCAGTACTTC.

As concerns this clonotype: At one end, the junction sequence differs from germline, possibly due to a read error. The CDR3 DNA is TGTGTCAGCAGCTACGACAGGGCGAGTGGCTATGGCTACACCTTC. Translation gives CVSSYDRASGYGYTF. This sequence joins TRBV5-6 and TRBJ1-2, with TRBD1 identical over 7 bases. The CDR3 spans 15 residues. The germline gives CDR1 SGHDT, CDR2 YYEEEE.

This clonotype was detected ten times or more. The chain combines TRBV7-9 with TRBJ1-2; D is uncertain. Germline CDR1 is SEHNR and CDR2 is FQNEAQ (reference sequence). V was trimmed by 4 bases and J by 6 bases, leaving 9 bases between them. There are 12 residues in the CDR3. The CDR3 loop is CASSSTRDGYTF. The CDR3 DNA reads TGTGCCAGCAGCTCCACTAGGGATGGCTACACCTTC.

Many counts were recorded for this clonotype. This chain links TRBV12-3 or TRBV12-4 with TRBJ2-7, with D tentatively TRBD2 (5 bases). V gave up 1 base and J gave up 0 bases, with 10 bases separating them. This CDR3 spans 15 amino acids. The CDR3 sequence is CASSLDSAYSYEQYF. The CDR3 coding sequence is TGTGCCAGCAGTTTAGATAGCGCTTACTCCTACGAGCAGTACTTC.

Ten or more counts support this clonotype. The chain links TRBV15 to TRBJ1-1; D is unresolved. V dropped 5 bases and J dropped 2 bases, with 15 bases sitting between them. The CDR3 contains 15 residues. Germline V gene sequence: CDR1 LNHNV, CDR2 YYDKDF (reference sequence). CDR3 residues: CATSGDKRFNTEAFF. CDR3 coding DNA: TGTGCCACCAGCGGCGACAAAAGGTTCAACACTGAAGCTTTCTTT.

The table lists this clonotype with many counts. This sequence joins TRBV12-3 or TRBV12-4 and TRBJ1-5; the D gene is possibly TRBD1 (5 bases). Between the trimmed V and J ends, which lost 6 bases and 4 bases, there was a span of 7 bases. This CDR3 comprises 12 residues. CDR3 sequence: CASRRQNQPQHF. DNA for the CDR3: TGTGCCAGCAGAAGACAGAATCAGCCCCAGCATTTT.

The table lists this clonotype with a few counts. The CDR3 DNA follows: TGTGCCAGTAGTACACCGCGGACGGGGACCGGGGAGCTGTTTTTT. Protein sequence: CASSTPRTGTGELFF. The rearrangement joins TRBV19 to TRBJ2-2; tentatively, D is TRBD2 (5 bases). This CDR3 contains 15 residues. Germline CDR1 and CDR2: LNHDA and SQIVND (reference sequence). V dropped 4 bases and J dropped 5 bases, with 14 bases sitting between them. Together with reference TRBV19 and TRBJ2-2, the CDR3 gives the full variable domain: DGGITQSPKYLFRKEGQNVTLSCEQNLNHDAMYWYRQDPGQGLRLIYYSQIVNDFQKGDIAEGYSVSREKKESFPLTVTSAQKNPTAFYLCASSTPRTGTGELFFGEGSRLTVL.

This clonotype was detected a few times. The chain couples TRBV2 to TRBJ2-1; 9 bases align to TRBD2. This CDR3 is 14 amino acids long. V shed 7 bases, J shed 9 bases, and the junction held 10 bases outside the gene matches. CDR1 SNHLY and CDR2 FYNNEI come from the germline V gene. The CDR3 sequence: CASTGVAGESEQFF. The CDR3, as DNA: TGTGCCAGCACCGGGGTAGCGGGAGAATCTGAGCAGTTCTTC.

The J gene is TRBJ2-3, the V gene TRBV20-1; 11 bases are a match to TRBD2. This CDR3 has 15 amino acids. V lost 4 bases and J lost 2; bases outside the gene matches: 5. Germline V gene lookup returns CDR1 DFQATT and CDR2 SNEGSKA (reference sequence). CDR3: CSATTSGGATDTQYF. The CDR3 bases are TGCAGTGCTACTACTAGCGGGGGAGCCACAGATACGCAGTATTTT.

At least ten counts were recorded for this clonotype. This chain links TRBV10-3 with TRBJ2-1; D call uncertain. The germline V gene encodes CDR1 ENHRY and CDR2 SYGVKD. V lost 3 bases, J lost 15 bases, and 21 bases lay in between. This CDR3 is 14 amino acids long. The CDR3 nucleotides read TGTGCCATCAGTGACCCCCGGCTATATCCTAAACTGTTCTTC. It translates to CAISDPRLYPKLFF.

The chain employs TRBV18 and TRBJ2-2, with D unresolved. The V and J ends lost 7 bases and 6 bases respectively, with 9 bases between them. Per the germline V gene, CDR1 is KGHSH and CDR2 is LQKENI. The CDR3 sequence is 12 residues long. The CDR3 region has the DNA TGTGCCAGCTGTGTAGTTCCCGGGGAGCTGTTTTTT. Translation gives CASCVVPGELFF. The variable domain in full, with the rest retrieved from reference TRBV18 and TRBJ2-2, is NAGVMQNPRHLVRRRGQEARLRCSPMKGHSHVYWYRQLPEEGLKFMVYLQKENIIDESGMPKERFSAEFPKEGPSILRIQQVVRGDSAAYFCASCVVPGELFFGEGSRLTVL.

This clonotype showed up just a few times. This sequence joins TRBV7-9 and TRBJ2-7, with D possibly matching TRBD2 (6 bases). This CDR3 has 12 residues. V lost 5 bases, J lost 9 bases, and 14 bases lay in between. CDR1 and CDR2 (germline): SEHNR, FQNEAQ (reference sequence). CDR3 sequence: CASSLLGGVQYF. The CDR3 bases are TGTGCCAGCAGCCTTTTGGGGGGAGTGCAGTACTTC.

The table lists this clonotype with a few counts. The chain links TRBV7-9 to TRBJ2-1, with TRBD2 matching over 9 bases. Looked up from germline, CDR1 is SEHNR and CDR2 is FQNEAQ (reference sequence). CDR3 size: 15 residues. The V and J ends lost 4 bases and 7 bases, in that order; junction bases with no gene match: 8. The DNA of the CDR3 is TGTGCCAGCAGCTCCGGGACTAGCCTTCAAAATGAGCAGTTCTTC. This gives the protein CASSSGTSLQNEQFF.

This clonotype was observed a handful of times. The CDR3 reads CASSLVPAGGNGELFF. CDR3 DNA sequence: TGTGCCAGCAGCTTGGTTCCGGCAGGGGGTAACGGGGAGCTGTTTTTT. The V and J genes are TRBV5-4 and TRBJ2-2, with TRBD1 matching over 7 bases. The germline CDR1 and CDR2 sequences are SGHNT and YYREEE (reference sequence). Trimming took 0 bases from V and 7 from J; bases not matched to a gene: 9. The CDR3 is made up of 16 amino acids.

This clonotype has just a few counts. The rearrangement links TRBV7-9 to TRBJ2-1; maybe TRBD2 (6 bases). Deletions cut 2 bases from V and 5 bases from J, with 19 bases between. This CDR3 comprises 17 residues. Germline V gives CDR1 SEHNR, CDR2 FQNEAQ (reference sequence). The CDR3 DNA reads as TGTGCCAGCAGCTTAAGGCGGTTGGCGGGGTACGACAATGAGCAGTTCTTC. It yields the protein CASSLRRLAGYDNEQFF.

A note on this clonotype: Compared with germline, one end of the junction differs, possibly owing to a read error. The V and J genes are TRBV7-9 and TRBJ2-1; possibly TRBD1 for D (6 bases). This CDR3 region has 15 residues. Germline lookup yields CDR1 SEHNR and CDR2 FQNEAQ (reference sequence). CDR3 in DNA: TGTGACAGCAGCCTGGGGGCGCAAATCTACAATGAGCAGTTCTTC. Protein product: CDSSLGAQIYNEQFF.

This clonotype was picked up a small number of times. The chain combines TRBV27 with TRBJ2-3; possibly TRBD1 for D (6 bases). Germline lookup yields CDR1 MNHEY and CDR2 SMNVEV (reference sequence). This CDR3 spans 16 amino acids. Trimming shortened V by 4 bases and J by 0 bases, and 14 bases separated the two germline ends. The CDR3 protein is CASSSTGTTSTDTQYF. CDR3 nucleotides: TGTGCCAGCAGTTCCACCGGGACAACTAGCACAGATACGCAGTATTTT.

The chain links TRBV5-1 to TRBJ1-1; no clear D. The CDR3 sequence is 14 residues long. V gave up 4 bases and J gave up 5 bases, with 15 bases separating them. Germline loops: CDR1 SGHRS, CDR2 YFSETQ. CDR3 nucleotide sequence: TGCGCCAGCAGCCCTCGGGAATTGGCGACTGAAGCTTTCTTT. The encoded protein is CASSPRELATEAFF.